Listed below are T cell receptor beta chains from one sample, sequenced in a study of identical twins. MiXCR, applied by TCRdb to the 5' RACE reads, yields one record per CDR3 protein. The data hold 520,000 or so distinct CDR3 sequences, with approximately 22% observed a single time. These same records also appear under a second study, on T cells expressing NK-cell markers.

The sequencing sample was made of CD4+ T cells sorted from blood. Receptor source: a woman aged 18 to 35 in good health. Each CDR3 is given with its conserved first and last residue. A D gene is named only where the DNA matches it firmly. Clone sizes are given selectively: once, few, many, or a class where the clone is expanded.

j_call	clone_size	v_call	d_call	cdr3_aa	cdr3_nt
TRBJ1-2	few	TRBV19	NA	CASTSGGQNYGYTF	TGTGCCAGTACCTCCGGAGGGCAGAACTATGGCTACACCTTC
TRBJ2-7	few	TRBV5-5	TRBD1	CASSLLDRGEQYF	TGTGCCAGCAGCTTGCTCGACAGGGGCGAGCAGTACTTC
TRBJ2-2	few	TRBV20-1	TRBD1	CSAIGGSNTGELFF	TGCAGTGCTATAGGGGGCTCGAACACCGGGGAGCTGTTTTTT
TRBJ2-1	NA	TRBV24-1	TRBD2	CATSDPGGAYNEQFF	TGTGCCACCAGTGATCCCGGGGGGGCCTACAATGAGCAGTTCTTC
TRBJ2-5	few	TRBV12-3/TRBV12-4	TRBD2	CASSLFLAGKETQYF	TGTGCCAGCAGTTTATTCCTAGCGGGAAAAGAGACCCAGTACTTC
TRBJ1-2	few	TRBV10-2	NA	CASSDIDRPYGYTF	TGCGCCAGCAGTGATATAGACAGGCCCTATGGCTACACCTTC
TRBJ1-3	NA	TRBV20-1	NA	CSALGRASGNTIYF	TGCAGTGCTTTGGGACGGGCCTCTGGAAACACCATATATTTT
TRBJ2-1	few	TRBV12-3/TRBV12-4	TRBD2	CASTSGTSGANEQFF	TGTGCCAGCACCTCCGGGACTAGCGGGGCCAATGAGCAGTTCTTC
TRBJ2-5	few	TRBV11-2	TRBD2	CASSIFPGLAGGPETQYF	TGTGCCAGCAGCATCTTCCCGGGACTAGCGGGGGGGCCAGAGACCCAGTACTTC
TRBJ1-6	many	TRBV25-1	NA	CASSTLPGNSPLHF	TGTGCCAGCAGTACACTCCCGGGAAATTCACCCCTCCACTTT
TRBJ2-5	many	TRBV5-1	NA	CASSPQGETQYF	TGCGCCAGCAGCCCCCAAGGAGAGACCCAGTACTTC
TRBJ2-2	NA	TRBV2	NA	CASSGKGRRTGELFF	TGTGCCAGCAGTGGAAAAGGGCGGCGGACCGGGGAGCTGTTTTTT
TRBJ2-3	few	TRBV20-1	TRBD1	CSAPGQGDDTQYF	TGCAGTGCCCCGGGACAGGGAGACGATACGCAGTATTTT
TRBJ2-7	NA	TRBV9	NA	CASSVAGGARSYEQYF	TGTGCCAGCAGCGTAGCGGGGGGCGCGAGGAGCTACGAGCAGTACTTC
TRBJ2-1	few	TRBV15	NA	CATSTLGTRDFSYNEQFF	TGTGCCACCAGCACCTTAGGGACCCGGGACTTCTCCTACAATGAGCAGTTCTTC
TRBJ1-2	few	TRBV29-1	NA	CSVDGQGRDKGYTF	TGCAGCGTTGATGGTCAGGGACGGGATAAGGGCTACACCTTC
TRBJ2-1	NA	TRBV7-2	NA	CASSLVPGRDNEQFF	TGTGCCAGCAGCTTAGTCCCCGGGAGAGACAATGAGCAGTTCTTC
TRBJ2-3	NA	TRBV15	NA	CATSRDRQGKTQYF	TGTGCCACCAGCAGAGATCGGCAGGGAAAAACGCAGTATTTT
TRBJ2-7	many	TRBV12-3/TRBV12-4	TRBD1	CASSKDRDSPYEQYF	TGTGCCAGCAGCAAAGACCGGGACAGCCCCTACGAGCAGTACTTC
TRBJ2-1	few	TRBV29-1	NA	CSAGGSIYNEQFF	TGCAGCGCTGGGGGTTCTATCTACAATGAGCAGTTCTTC
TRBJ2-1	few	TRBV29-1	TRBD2	CSVEDWTSGRPYNEQFF	TGCAGCGTTGAAGATTGGACTAGCGGGAGGCCCTACAATGAGCAGTTCTTC
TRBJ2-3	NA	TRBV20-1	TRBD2	CSARVAGRGDTQYF	TGCAGTGCTAGAGTGGCGGGGAGGGGAGATACGCAGTATTTT
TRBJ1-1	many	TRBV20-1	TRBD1	CSTRGDTEAFF	TGCAGTACCAGGGGGGACACTGAAGCTTTCTTT
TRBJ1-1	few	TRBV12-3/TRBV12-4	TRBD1	CASRGTGMNTEAFF	TGTGCCAGCAGGGGGACAGGCATGAACACTGAAGCTTTCTTT
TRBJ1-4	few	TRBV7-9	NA	CASSSGEKGRSKLFF	TGTGCCAGCAGCTCTGGGGAAAAGGGCAGGAGTAAACTGTTTTTT
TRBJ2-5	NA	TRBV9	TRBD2	CASSVDEGGPKETQYF	TGTGCCAGCAGCGTAGATGAGGGAGGGCCGAAAGAGACCCAGTACTTC
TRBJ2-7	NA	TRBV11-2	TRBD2	CASSRTGTSGTYEQYF	TGTGCCAGCAGCAGAACCGGGACTAGCGGGACCTACGAGCAGTACTTC
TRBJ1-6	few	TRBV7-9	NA	CASSLVGGGSPLHF	TGTGCCAGCAGCTTAGTGGGGGGTGGTTCACCCCTCCACTTT
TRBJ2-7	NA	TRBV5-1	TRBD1	CASSLLPGTGFSEQYF	TGCGCCAGCAGCCTACTCCCCGGGACAGGGTTTTCCGAGCAGTACTTC